The 28 T cell receptor beta chains given below trace back to one sample, sequenced in a study of T cell changes during pregnancy in multiple sclerosis. Profiling relied on immunoSEQ multiplex PCR, and the TCRdb table lists in-frame clones only, not all of them. The data show 80,000 to 100,000 clones, approximately 93% seen once. The sequenced sample was peripheral blood, obtained after pregnancy. The receptors originated from a female donor with multiple sclerosis, enrolled in a pregnancy study.

The genes are TRBV6-1 and TRBJ2-7; tentatively, D is TRBD1 (6 bases). Germline CDR1 and CDR2: MNHNS and SASEGT. V gave up 3 bases and J gave up 1 base, with 10 bases separating them. There are 14 residues in the CDR3. CDR3 DNA sequence: TGTGCCAGCAGTGATCAGGGGCCGTCCTACGAGCAGTACTTC. It codes for CASSDQGPSYEQYF.

V and J are TRBV5-6 and TRBJ2-4, with 7 positions matching TRBD2. Germline CDR1 reads SGHDT; CDR2 reads YYEEEE. The CDR3 loop spans 13 amino acids. The junction had 0 bases not matched to a gene; V was cut back by 1 base and J by 5 bases. CDR3 sequence: CASSLLAENIQYF. In DNA, the CDR3 is TGTGCCAGCAGCTTGCTAGCGGAAAACATTCAGTACTTC.

The V gene is TRBV27, the J gene TRBJ1-4; 9 positions match TRBD1. From germline, CDR1 is MNHEY and CDR2 SMNVEV (reference sequence). The length of the CDR3 is 16 residues. After removal of 1 base from V and 7 bases from J, the junction contained 7 bases not matched to a gene. The CDR3 nucleotides read TGTGCCAGCAGTTTATACACAGGGGGCGCAATTGAAAAACTGTTTTTT. It is translated as CASSLYTGGAIEKLFF.

The chain employs TRBV9 and TRBJ2-3; 7 bases agree with TRBD2. Per the germline V gene, CDR1 is SGDLS and CDR2 is YYNGEE. After removal of 1 base from V and 3 bases from J, the junction contained 5 bases not matched to a gene. The CDR3 sequence is 15 residues long. The CDR3 loop reads CASSVLPSGTDTQYF. CDR3 DNA: TGTGCCAGCAGCGTACTCCCTAGCGGTACAGATACGCAGTATTTT.

The chain carries TRBV9 and TRBJ2-3; TRBD2 agrees at 8 bases. The ends lost 3 bases at V and 2 bases at J; junction bases unmatched: 11. Germline CDR1 SGDLS, CDR2 YYNGEE. This CDR3 region has 17 residues. CDR3 in amino acids: CASSALLAGLSTDTQYF. The CDR3 region has the DNA TGTGCCAGCAGCGCTCTTCTAGCGGGCCTCTCCACAGATACGCAGTATTTT.

The J gene is TRBJ2-1, the V gene TRBV6-6, with D unclear. Germline V gene data show CDR1 as MNHNY and CDR2 as SVGAGI (reference sequence). V lost 2 bases, J lost 2 bases, and 4 bases lay in between. The CDR3 contains 13 residues. CDR3 sequence reads: CASSYSTYNEQFF. The CDR3 DNA sequence: TGTGCCAGCAGTTACAGCACCTACAATGAGCAGTTCTTC.

The chain combines TRBV25-1 with TRBJ1-2; D remains ambiguous. The CDR3 sequence is 12 residues long. Germline CDR1 MGHDK, CDR2 SYGVNS. Trimming took 3 bases from V and 4 from J, leaving 6 bases between them. The CDR3 is CASSDLSYGYTF. For the CDR3, the DNA is TGTGCCAGCAGTGATCTTTCCTATGGCTACACCTTC.

The chain recombines TRBV27 with TRBJ2-3; D not resolved. Germline V lookup: CDR1 MNHEY, CDR2 SMNVEV (reference sequence). V lost 2 bases to trimming and J lost 1 base, with 7 bases between them. CDR3 length equals 14 residues. CDR3 loop: CASSLRQGTDTQYF. CDR3 coding DNA: TGTGCCAGCAGTTTACGTCAGGGCACAGATACGCAGTATTTT.

This rearrangement joins TRBV28 to TRBJ1-1; TRBD1 might be the D (6 bases). The CDR3 runs 14 residues. Germline CDR1 and CDR2: MDHEN and SYDVKM. Trimming left V 0 bases short and J 5 bases short, with 10 bases between. CDR3 region: CASSLWGGRTEAFF. DNA of the CDR3: TGTGCCAGCAGTTTATGGGGGGGGCGGACTGAAGCTTTCTTT.

The sample holds one count of this clone. V usage is TRBV6-1 and J usage is TRBJ1-3; no definite D call. V shed 0 bases and J shed 1 base, with 7 bases lying between them. This CDR3 is built from 15 residues. CDR1 MNHNS and CDR2 SASEGT come from the germline V gene. DNA for the CDR3: TGTGCCAGCAGTGAAGCTGTCACATCTGGAAACACCATATATTTT. Translation gives CASSEAVTSGNTIYF.

This clone was detected only once. The chain carries TRBV7-8 and TRBJ1-5; D remains unclear. Germline V gene data show CDR1 as SGHVS and CDR2 as FQNEAQ. The V gene lost 3 bases and the J gene lost 0 bases, with 9 bases spanning the gap. CDR3 size: 15 residues. This CDR3 is CASSFSSFSNQPQHF. The CDR3 DNA sequence: TGTGCCAGCAGCTTCAGTTCTTTTAGCAATCAGCCCCAGCATTTT.

The chain uses TRBV4-1 and TRBJ1-4, with D perhaps TRBD1 (6 bases). Trimming shortened V by 0 bases and J by 6 bases, and 14 bases separated the two germline ends. The CDR3 consists of 16 residues. Germline-derived CDR1 and CDR2 are MGHRA and YSYEKL. The CDR3 protein is CASSQEAGGLDEKLFF. The CDR3 DNA reads TGCGCCAGCAGCCAAGAAGCGGGGGGCTTGGATGAAAAACTGTTTTTT.

The chain has TRBV7-9 and TRBJ2-7, with 12 bases identical to TRBD2. Germline CDR1 reads SEHNR; CDR2 reads FQNEAQ (reference sequence). This CDR3 comprises 16 residues. The V segment lost 5 bases and the J segment 9 bases; nucleotides outside the gene matches: 14. The CDR3 reads CASSPLAGGALRGQYF. Here the CDR3 DNA reads TGTGCCAGCAGCCCGCTAGCGGGAGGGGCTCTACGTGGGCAGTACTTC. Full variable domain (outside the CDR3, taken from reference TRBV7-9 and TRBJ2-7): DTGVSQNPRHKITKRGQNVTFRCDPISEHNRLYWYRQTLGQGPEFLTYFQNEAQLEKSRLLSDRFSAERPKGSFSTLEIQRTEQGDSAMYLCASSPLAGGALRGQYFGPGTRLTVT.

The CDR3 DNA reads TGTGCCAGCAGCTTAGTGATCGGGGGAGGCTACGAGCAGTACTTC. Its translation: CASSLVIGGGYEQYF. The chain couples TRBV7-9 to TRBJ2-7; D might be TRBD2 (6 bases). The V gene lost 1 base and the J gene lost 3 bases, with 13 bases spanning the gap. Looked up from germline, CDR1 is SEHNR and CDR2 is FQNEAQ (reference sequence). This CDR3 has 15 amino acids.

The chain recombines TRBV2 with TRBJ1-5, with D possibly matching TRBD1 (5 bases). The V and J ends lost 7 bases and 3 bases respectively, with 16 bases between them. The germline CDR1 and CDR2 sequences are SNHLY and FYNNEI. This CDR3 spans 15 amino acids. CDR3 in DNA: TGTGCCAGCACCCCACCCGGCAGGGACAATCAGCCCCAGCATTTT. The encoded protein is CASTPPGRDNQPQHF.

The chain has TRBV2 and TRBJ2-4, with D maybe TRBD1 (5 bases). The V gene's germline CDR1 is SNHLY and CDR2 FYNNEI. The CDR3 has 17 residues. V was trimmed by 3 bases and J by 0 bases, leaving 15 bases between them. The DNA of the CDR3 is TGTGCCAGCAGTGACAGGGCCTTACTAATAGCCAAAAACATTCAGTACTTC. Amino acid sequence: CASSDRALLIAKNIQYF.

The rearrangement joins TRBV7-6 to TRBJ2-1; D is perhaps TRBD2 (6 bases). Germline lookup yields CDR1 SGHVS and CDR2 FNYEAQ. V gave up 5 bases and J gave up 6 bases, with 14 bases separating them. This CDR3 has 14 amino acids. CDR3 nucleotide sequence: TGTGCCAGCAGCCCTGACCCGACTAGCAATGAGCAGTTCTTC. It specifies CASSPDPTSNEQFF.

The chain links TRBV28 to TRBJ2-1, with 7 bases that match TRBD2. The CDR3 has 14 amino acids. Germline V gene lookup returns CDR1 MDHEN and CDR2 SYDVKM. Germline trimming cut 5 bases from V and 0 bases from J; bases unmatched to any gene: 1. Here the CDR3 reads CASSGGSSYNEQFF. The CDR3 nucleotides are TGTGCCAGCAGTGGCGGGAGCTCCTACAATGAGCAGTTCTTC.

The rearrangement uses TRBV2 and TRBJ2-7, with 11 bases identical to TRBD1. Germline V gives CDR1 SNHLY, CDR2 FYNNEI. Trimming cost V 8 bases and J 0 bases; bases outside gene matches: 0. The CDR3 is made up of 13 amino acids. The CDR3 here is CASGTGGSYEQYF. The CDR3 region has the DNA TGTGCCAGCGGGACAGGGGGCTCCTACGAGCAGTACTTC.

The table lists this clone with a count of one. The chain combines TRBV4-1 with TRBJ2-3, with D possibly TRBD2 on 6 matching bases. Looked up from germline, CDR1 is MGHRA and CDR2 is YSYEKL. The ends were cut back, 5 bases at V and 3 bases at J, with 15 bases in the middle. This CDR3 comprises 15 residues. The CDR3 DNA follows: TGCGCCAGCAGCTCCAGCGGGCAAGGTACAGATACGCAGTATTTT. Its protein product is CASSSSGQGTDTQYF.

This clone was seen only a few times. The CDR3 region is CAWSVLNGLAGDEQFF. The CDR3 bases are TGTGCCTGGAGTGTCTTGAACGGACTAGCGGGAGATGAGCAGTTCTTC. The chain links TRBV30 to TRBJ2-1; TRBD2 agrees at 13 bases. The CDR3 covers 16 residues. V lost 0 bases and J lost 8; bases outside the gene matches: 7. Germline V lookup: CDR1 GTSNPN, CDR2 SVGIG (reference sequence).

The chain combines TRBV30 with TRBJ1-5, with 9 bases fitting TRBD1. The V and J ends lost 2 bases and 5 bases, in that order; junction bases with no gene match: 4. CDR1 is GTSNPN and CDR2 is SVGIG in the germline V gene (reference sequence). The CDR3 runs to 14 residues. CDR3 in DNA: TGTGCCTGGAGTACGGGACAGGGTTATCAGCCCCAGCATTTT. This sequence encodes CAWSTGQGYQPQHF.

The rearrangement links TRBV9 to TRBJ1-1; the D is unclear. Trimming took 0 bases from V and 0 from J, leaving 9 bases between them. Germline CDR1 is SGDLS and CDR2 is YYNGEE. This CDR3 is 15 amino acids long. CDR3 DNA sequence: TGTGCCAGCAGCGTAGCCTCAACAGTGAACACTGAAGCTTTCTTT. It translates to CASSVASTVNTEAFF.

The V gene is TRBV28, the J gene TRBJ1-1; 7 positions agree with TRBD1. The trim removed 4 bases at V and 5 bases at J, leaving 7 bases unmatched. The CDR3 has 14 amino acids. From germline, CDR1 is MDHEN and CDR2 SYDVKM. CDR3 region: CASSYTGTATEAFF. The CDR3 region has the DNA TGTGCCAGCAGTTACACCGGGACAGCGACTGAAGCTTTCTTT.

The chain carries TRBV10-3 and TRBJ1-5; 8 bases map to TRBD1. The CDR3 is 17 amino acids. The V gene end was trimmed by 0 bases and the J gene end by 1 base; junction bases not matched to a gene: 5. Per the germline V gene, CDR1 is ENHRY and CDR2 is SYGVKD. The CDR3 sequence is CAISESTGGGSNQPQHF. Written as DNA, the CDR3 is TGTGCCATCAGTGAGTCAACAGGGGGAGGAAGCAATCAGCCCCAGCATTTT.

V is TRBV27 and J is TRBJ2-3, with TRBD2 as a possible D gene (5 bases). CDR1 and CDR2 (germline): MNHEY, SMNVEV (reference sequence). The ends were cut back, 5 bases at V and 6 bases at J, with 15 bases in the middle. This CDR3 has 14 residues. The CDR3 sequence: CASSVTRVGDTQYF. DNA for the CDR3: TGTGCCAGCAGTGTTACTAGGGTGGGTGATACGCAGTATTTT.

The chain is built from TRBV19 and TRBJ2-7; D is undetermined. CDR1 and CDR2 (germline): LNHDA, SQIVND (reference sequence). Trimming took off 1 base at V and 9 bases at J, with 13 bases between the two ends. CDR3 length equals 13 residues. The CDR3 DNA follows: TGTGCCAGTAGTATAGTAAGCGCTCCTCCGCAGTACTTC. This gives the protein CASSIVSAPPQYF.

The chain combines TRBV29-1 with TRBJ2-7, with 7 bases aligning to TRBD2. The CDR3 is 11 amino acids. Germline CDR1 is SQVTM and CDR2 is ANQGSEA. The V gene end was trimmed by 3 bases and the J gene end by 5 bases; junction bases not matched to a gene: 1. CDR3 amino acids: CSVETSHEQYF. The DNA of the CDR3 is TGCAGCGTTGAGACTAGCCACGAGCAGTACTTC.